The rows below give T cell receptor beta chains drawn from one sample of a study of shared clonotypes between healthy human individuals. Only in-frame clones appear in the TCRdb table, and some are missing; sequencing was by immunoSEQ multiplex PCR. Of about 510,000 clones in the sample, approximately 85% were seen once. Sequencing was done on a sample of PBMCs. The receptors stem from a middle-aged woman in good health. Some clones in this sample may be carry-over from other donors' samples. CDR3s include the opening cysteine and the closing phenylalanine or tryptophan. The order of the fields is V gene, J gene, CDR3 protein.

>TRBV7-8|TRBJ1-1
CASSLRGTEAFF
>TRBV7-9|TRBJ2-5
CASSRGQFQETQYF
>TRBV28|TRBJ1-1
CASSLFGVNTEAFF
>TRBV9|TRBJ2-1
CASSGGSGGSYNEQFF
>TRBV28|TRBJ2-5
CASSLDRGHPGPGTQYF
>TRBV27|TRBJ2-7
CASRPSGRVGKNYEQYF
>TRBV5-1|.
CASSRKAGGFNEQYF
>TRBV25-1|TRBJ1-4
CASSPPGHGDEKLFF
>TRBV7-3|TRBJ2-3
CASSSHRTDTQYF
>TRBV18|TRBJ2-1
CASFTLTSFSYNEQFF
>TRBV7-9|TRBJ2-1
CASSLEGRTAYNEQFF
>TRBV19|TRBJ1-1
CASSPQQGAPTEAFF
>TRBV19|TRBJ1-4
CASSEGRNEKLFF
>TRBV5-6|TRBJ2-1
CASSAGTSGRASQFF
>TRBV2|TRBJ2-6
CASEPDSGANVLTF
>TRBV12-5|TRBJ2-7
CASGLEGTGTTYEQYF
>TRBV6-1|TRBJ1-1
CASSAARGTEAFF
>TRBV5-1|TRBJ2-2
CASNVDSPAGETGELFF
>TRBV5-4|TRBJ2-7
CASSLDQGMGEQYF
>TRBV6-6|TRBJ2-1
CASSRGGTFINEQFF
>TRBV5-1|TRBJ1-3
CASSSGAGNTIYF
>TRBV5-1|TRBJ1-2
CASSLDPDTVSNYGYTF
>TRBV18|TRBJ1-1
CASSVIGSEAFF
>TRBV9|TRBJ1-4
CASSPGTGAINEKLFF
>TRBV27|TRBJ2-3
CASSFRRQVRTDTQYF
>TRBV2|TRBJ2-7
CARGQGSYEQYF
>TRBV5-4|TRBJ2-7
CASSLAGLGYEQYF
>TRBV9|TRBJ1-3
CASSIGGSGNTIYF
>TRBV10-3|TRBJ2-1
CAISESPSGRAKNEQFF
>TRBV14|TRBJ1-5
CASSPRLGGGYSSNQPQHF
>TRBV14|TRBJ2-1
CATHDYNEQFF
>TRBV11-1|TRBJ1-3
CASSSWTDISGNTIYF
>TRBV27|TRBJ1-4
CASNKNGLLNEKLFF
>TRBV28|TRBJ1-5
CASSPDRTYQPQHF
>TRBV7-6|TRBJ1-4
CASSPLGGRPNEKLFF
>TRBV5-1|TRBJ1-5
CASSPGDRYYSNQPQHF
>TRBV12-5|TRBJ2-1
CASGDADSSYNEQFF
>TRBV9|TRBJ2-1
CASSGVGLAGGGGEQFF
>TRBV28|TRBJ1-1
CASRIGTGEAFF
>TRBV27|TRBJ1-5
CASSLGRNQPQHF
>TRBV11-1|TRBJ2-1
CASSLGRLNEQFF
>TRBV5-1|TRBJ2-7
CASSAGTGSYEQYF
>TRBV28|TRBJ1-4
CASSLLQGPTNEKLFF
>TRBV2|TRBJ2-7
CASRRDRDYEQYF
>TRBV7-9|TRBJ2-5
CASTQRAGGPQETQYF
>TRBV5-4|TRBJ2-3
CASSLAGGSGDTQYF
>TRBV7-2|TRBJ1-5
CASRAQPGQPQHF
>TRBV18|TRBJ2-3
CASSPPSGGRSDTQYF